The next 15 T cell receptor beta chains were all read from a single sample in a study of cytomegalovirus exposure and HLA in healthy donors. Primers: 60 Vbeta forward and 13 Jbeta reverse. Produced via immunoSEQ multiplex PCR; TCRdb's table is partial and in-frame only. Among approximately 150,000 clones, around 68% were seen once, and the ten largest hold 10%. The sample consisted of PBMCs. These receptors were taken from a man aged 25-45 years in good health and CMV-seropositive.

The genes are TRBV18 and TRBJ1-2; no definite D call. The V end lost 3 bases, the J end lost 1 base, and 6 bases lay between the germline ends. The CDR3 is 13 amino acids. Germline loops: CDR1 KGHSH, CDR2 LQKENI. CDR3: CASSPTDNYGYTF. The CDR3 DNA sequence: TGTGCCAGCTCACCCACAGATAACTATGGCTACACCTTC.

V gene TRBV30 combines with J gene TRBJ1-1; TRBD1 matches 7 bases. The germline V gene encodes CDR1 GTSNPN and CDR2 SVGIG (reference sequence). With 5 bases clipped from V and 3 bases from J, the junction kept 6 bases outside the gene matches. This CDR3 has 13 amino acids. Here the CDR3 reads CAWREGAYTEAFF. DNA of the CDR3: TGTGCCTGGCGGGAGGGGGCGTACACTGAAGCTTTCTTT.

The sample holds a few counts of this clone. The CDR3 nucleotides are TGCGCCAGCAGCCCTCGGACAGGGAACACTGAAGCTTTCTTT. This sequence encodes CASSPRTGNTEAFF. The chain links TRBV5-1 to TRBJ1-1; 7 bases align to TRBD1. V shed 4 bases and J 1 base; nucleotides not matched to a gene: 4. This CDR3 spans 14 amino acids. CDR1 is SGHRS and CDR2 is YFSETQ in the germline V gene.

This chain connects TRBV7-7 to TRBJ2-1; weak D call: TRBD2 (5 bases). The CDR3 loop spans 15 amino acids. V lost 4 bases to trimming and J lost 6 bases, with 16 bases between them. The germline V gene encodes CDR1 SSHAT and CDR2 FNYEAQ (reference sequence). The chain's CDR3 is CASSSSGAQLNEQFF. CDR3 in DNA: TGTGCCAGCAGCTCGAGCGGAGCCCAACTCAATGAGCAGTTCTTC.

The chain has TRBV10-3 and TRBJ2-3; TRBD2 might be the D (5 bases). Trimming shortened V by 7 bases and J by 5 bases, and 16 bases separated the two germline ends. The CDR3 extends over 14 amino acids. Per germline, CDR1 ENHRY and CDR2 SYGVKD. The CDR3 is CAITEGLEVDTQYF. CDR3 bases: TGTGCCATCACAGAGGGATTGGAAGTAGATACGCAGTATTTT.

The chain couples TRBV19 to TRBJ2-3; D is ambiguous. The V end lost 6 bases, the J end lost 2 bases, and 24 bases lay between the germline ends. Germline V gene lookup returns CDR1 LNHDA and CDR2 SQIVND (reference sequence). The CDR3 totals 18 residues. The CDR3 is CASSSTEIWPGNTDTQYF. The CDR3 DNA reads TGTGCCAGTAGCTCCACGGAGATTTGGCCCGGTAACACAGATACGCAGTATTTT.

The chain links TRBV10-3 to TRBJ2-6; the D gene is possibly TRBD2 (6 bases). Trimming stripped 8 bases from V and 0 bases from J, with 11 bases between. Germline CDR1 ENHRY, CDR2 SYGVKD. This CDR3 comprises 15 residues. CDR3 region: CAIRDLSSGANVLTF. Here the CDR3 DNA reads TGTGCCATCCGGGACTTGAGCTCTGGGGCCAACGTCCTGACTTTC.

This chain joins TRBV7-3 and TRBJ2-3; maybe TRBD1 (6 bases). This CDR3 has 15 amino acids. Trimming left V 5 bases short and J 0 bases short, with 12 bases between. CDR1 is SGHTA, CDR2 FQGTGA, per germline. The CDR3 region has the DNA TGTGCCAGCAGCCTAGCAGGGGTTAGCACAGATACGCAGTATTTT. Translated, it gives CASSLAGVSTDTQYF.

The J gene is TRBJ2-7, the V gene TRBV23-1; unclear D gene. TRBV23-1 is an open reading frame, and its role is uncertain. The CDR3 contains 12 residues. Trimming left V 8 bases short and J 2 bases short, with 10 bases between. The CDR3 region has the DNA TGCGCCAGCCCCTTTTGTCCCTACGAGCAGTACTTC. Its translation is CASPFCPYEQYF.

The chain has TRBV5-1 and TRBJ1-4; the D is unclear. In germline, CDR1 is SGHRS, CDR2 YFSETQ. Trimming took off 0 bases at V and 4 bases at J, with 10 bases between the two ends. There are 15 residues in the CDR3. CDR3 in DNA: TGCGCCAGCAGCTTGGACCGGGCGGGTAATGAAAAACTGTTTTTT. It codes for CASSLDRAGNEKLFF. Complete variable domain (other parts from reference TRBV5-1 and TRBJ1-4): KAGVTQTPRYLIKTRGQQVTLSCSPISGHRSVSWYQQTPGQGLQFLFEYFSETQRNKGNFPGRFSGRQFSNSRSEMNVSTLELGDSALYLCASSLDRAGNEKLFFGSGTQLSVL.

The chain is built from TRBV28 and TRBJ2-7; TRBD2 matches 8 bases. J lost 3 bases, V lost 5 bases, and 12 bases had no gene match. CDR1 and CDR2 from the germline V gene are MDHEN and SYDVKM. The CDR3 totals 16 residues. This CDR3 reads CASSLRGASGFYEQYF. For the CDR3, the DNA is TGTGCCAGCAGTCTACGGGGGGCTAGCGGGTTCTACGAGCAGTACTTC.

This clone has just a few counts. The genes are TRBV29-1 and TRBJ2-5; the D gene is possibly TRBD2 (6 bases). Germline CDR1 is SQVTM and CDR2 is ANQGSEA. The V end lost 6 bases, the J end lost 5 bases, and 16 bases lay between the germline ends. There are 13 residues in the CDR3. The CDR3 sequence: CSVDGGEVETQYF. CDR3 nucleotides: TGCAGCGTCGACGGCGGGGAGGTTGAGACCCAGTACTTC.

The rearrangement joins TRBV2 to TRBJ1-1; no reliable D call. The CDR3 loop spans 14 amino acids. Between the trimmed V and J ends, which lost 7 bases and 3 bases, there was a span of 15 bases. Germline-derived CDR1 and CDR2 are SNHLY and FYNNEI. CDR3 amino acids: CASMETPGHTEAFF. CDR3 sequence (DNA): TGTGCCAGCATGGAGACGCCGGGTCACACTGAAGCTTTCTTT.

The chain joins TRBV25-1 to TRBJ1-4, with TRBD1 matching 7 bases. Germline values: CDR1 MGHDK, CDR2 SYGVNS. The CDR3 is 16 residues long. With 3 bases clipped from V and 3 bases from J, the junction kept 7 bases outside the gene matches. CDR3 loop: CASSDTTGVSNEKLFF. In DNA form, the CDR3 reads TGTGCCAGCAGTGATACTACAGGGGTCTCTAATGAAAAACTGTTTTTT. Supplemented by reference TRBV25-1 and TRBJ1-4, the full variable domain reads EADIYQTPRYLVIGTGKKITLECSQTMGHDKMYWYQQDPGMELHLIHYSYGVNSTEKGDLSSESTVSRIRTEHFPLTLESARPSHTSQYLCASSDTTGVSNEKLFFGSGTQLSVL.

This chain connects TRBV2 to TRBJ2-3; no clear D gene. Trimming shortened V by 8 bases and J by 6 bases, and 6 bases separated the two germline ends. The CDR3 spans 10 residues. CDR1 is SNHLY and CDR2 is FYNNEI in the germline V gene. DNA for the CDR3: TGTGCCAGCTTGCGGGATACGCAGTATTTT. Protein: CASLRDTQYF.